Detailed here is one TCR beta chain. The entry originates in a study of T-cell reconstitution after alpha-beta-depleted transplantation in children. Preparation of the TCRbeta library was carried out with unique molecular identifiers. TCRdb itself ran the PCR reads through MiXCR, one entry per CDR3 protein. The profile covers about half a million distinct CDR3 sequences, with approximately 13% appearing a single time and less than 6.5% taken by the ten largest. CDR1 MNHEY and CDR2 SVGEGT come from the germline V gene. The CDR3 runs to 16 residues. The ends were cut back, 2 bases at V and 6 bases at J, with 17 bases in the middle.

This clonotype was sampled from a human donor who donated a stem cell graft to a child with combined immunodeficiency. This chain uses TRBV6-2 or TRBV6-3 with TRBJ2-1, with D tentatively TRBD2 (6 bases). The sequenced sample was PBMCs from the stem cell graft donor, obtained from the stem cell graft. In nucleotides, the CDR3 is TGTGCCAGCAGTTACAATGTGGGACTCCCTATCAATGAGCAGTTCTTC. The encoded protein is CASSYNVGLPINEQFF.